This T cell receptor beta chain came from a study of shared clonotypes between healthy human individuals. Notes on the study in general: Among non-shared clonotypes, generation probabilities were lower than among those shared by all four donors.

Only in-frame clones appear in the TCRdb table, and some are missing; sequencing was by immunoSEQ multiplex PCR. The sample comprises around 1.1 million clones, approximately 80% of which are singletons, and 0.89% rests with the top ten. All participating donors were Caucasian adults from Nashville, Tennessee. Partitioning of CD4+ cells yielded a CD45RA+ naive subset and a CD45RA-negative memory subset. J was trimmed by 0 bases and V by 3 bases; bases with no gene match: 11. This CDR3 is built from 18 residues. CDR1 LGHNA and CDR2 YNFKEQ come from the germline V gene. In the case of this clone: Its target is not known.

What was sequenced was memory CD4+ T cells from PBMCs. As to subset: CD45RA-negative fraction. This chain joins TRBV4-2 and TRBJ2-5; TRBD2 matches 9 bases. The TCR originated in a man in his late teens or twenties in good health. Some clones in this sample may be carry-over from other donors' samples. CDR3 sequence: CASSQSSGSVTYQETQYF. The CDR3 coding sequence is TGTGCCAGCAGCCAGAGTAGCGGGAGCGTTACGTACCAAGAGACCCAGTACTTC.